What follows describes a single T cell receptor (beta chain). As yet, its antigen is unknown. The data originate from a study of shared clonotypes between healthy human individuals. TCRdb's copy holds only in-frame clones and misses some; the assay was immunoSEQ multiplex PCR. The data show millions of clones, around 95% seen once. In the CD4+ fraction, cells were divided into CD45RA+ naive and CD45RA-negative memory subsets. Study-wide results and caveats: The low donor count limited represented genetic and exposure-history diversity. Among non-shared clonotypes, generation probabilities were lower than among those shared by all four donors.

This CDR3 contains 15 residues. Trimming removed 4 bases at V and 8 bases at J, with 17 bases between. The germline V gene has CDR1 SGHTA and CDR2 FQGNSA. The sequenced material came from naive CD4+ T cells sorted from blood. Described subset: CD45RA+ positively selected. The J gene is TRBJ2-2, the V gene TRBV7-2, with D perhaps TRBD2 (5 bases). The source of this sequence is a man younger than 35 in good health. Written as DNA, the CDR3 is TGTGCCAGCAGCTCCACGACTACCGTCCCGGGGGAGCTGTTTTTT. It encodes CASSSTTTVPGELFF.